This T cell receptor (beta chain) was captured in a study of shared clonotypes between healthy human individuals. Findings and caveats of the study: Naive CD4 clonotype sharing across several donors was 4.5% to 6%.

In regard to this clone: Its antigen is still unknown.

Germline-derived CDR1 and CDR2 are GTSNPN and SVGIG (reference sequence). V was shortened by 1 base and J by 7 bases, with 14 bases between the two germline ends. CDR3 length: 14 amino acids. Sequencing was performed with immunoSEQ multiplex PCR; in TCRdb, only in-frame clones are kept and a portion is missing. The sample consists of under 1,100,000 clones, 65% to 80% of them appearing once. The chain joins TRBV30 to TRBJ1-5; D unresolved. This sequence originates from a young man in good health. The sample comprised memory CD4+ T cells sorted from blood. The subset denotes: CD45RA-negative fraction. The CDR3 sequence is CAWSAGYADQPQHF. CDR3 bases: TGTGCCTGGAGTGCGGGGTACGCGGACCAGCCCCAGCATTTT.